Following are 22 T cell receptor beta chains from one sample sequenced in a study of blood T cells in healthy people across ages. For the second PCR, which ran for about 7 to 11 cycles, a sample-barcoded 5' primer and a J-beta primer mix were used. TCRdb re-called the 5' RACE reads through MiXCR, storing one row per CDR3 protein. The sample has 650,000 to 1,000,000 distinct CDR3 sequences, about 47% seen once. The sequenced material came from blood. These receptors originate from an elderly man in good health.

The chain is built from TRBV18 and TRBJ1-1, with D uncertain. Germline CDR1 is KGHSH and CDR2 is LQKENI. This CDR3 comprises 15 residues. V was clipped by 2 bases and J by 1 base, with 11 bases between them. The CDR3 loop reads CASSPSPARNTEAFF. In DNA form, the CDR3 reads TGTGCCAGCTCACCATCTCCAGCGAGGAACACTGAAGCTTTCTTT.

This clonotype was seen once. The gene calls are TRBV28 and TRBJ1-6; D call uncertain. Germline-derived CDR1 and CDR2 are MDHEN and SYDVKM. With 7 bases removed from V and 4 bases from J, the gap between germline ends came to 8 bases. The CDR3 consists of 13 residues. The chain's CDR3 is CASKLGYNSPLHF. The CDR3 coding sequence is TGTGCCAGCAAGCTCGGATATAATTCACCCCTCCACTTT.

This rearrangement joins TRBV10-2 to TRBJ2-3; D gene ambiguous. The CDR3 has 14 amino acids. Germline lookup yields CDR1 WSHSY and CDR2 SAAADI. Trimming removed 2 bases from V and 6 bases from J, with 12 bases in between. This CDR3 reads CASSENRAGDTQYF. In DNA, the CDR3 is TGCGCCAGCAGTGAGAATCGGGCTGGGGATACGCAGTATTTT.

There are a few counts of this clonotype. V is TRBV10-2 and J is TRBJ2-2, with 10 bases aligning to TRBD1. The V gene's germline CDR1 is WSHSY and CDR2 SAAADI. Trimming cost V 7 bases and J 0 bases; bases outside gene matches: 5. This CDR3 is 16 amino acids long. The CDR3: CASIAGQGANTGELFF. As DNA, the CDR3 is TGCGCCAGCATTGCTGGACAGGGGGCGAACACCGGGGAGCTGTTTTTT.

This clonotype came up a few times. The V and J genes are TRBV7-2 and TRBJ2-1; D possibly corresponds to TRBD2 (6 bases). V was trimmed by 7 bases and J by 1 base, leaving 11 bases between them. The CDR3 length is 14 residues. Germline assignment: CDR1 SGHTA and CDR2 FQGNSA. This CDR3 reads CASNSGTSYNEQFF. DNA of the CDR3: TGTGCCAGCAACTCCGGGACTTCCTACAATGAGCAGTTCTTC.

Of note for this clonotype: One end of the junction does not line up with germline, which may come from a read error. The CDR3 sequence is CACSKNWGETQYF. The CDR3 nucleotides read TGTGCCTGCAGTAAGAACTGGGGAGAGACCCAGTACTTC. The chain combines TRBV2 with TRBJ2-5; D unresolved. CDR3 length equals 13 residues. CDR1 and CDR2 (germline): SNHLY, FYNNEI.

This clonotype was found once. The chain recombines TRBV27 with TRBJ1-2, with 9 bases matching TRBD1. This CDR3 spans 15 amino acids. CDR1 MNHEY and CDR2 SMNVEV come from the germline V gene (reference sequence). J gave up 6 bases and V 3 bases, and 8 bases lay outside the gene matches. In DNA form, the CDR3 reads TGTGCCAGCAGTTTTTACCGGACAGGGGCGGATGGCTACACCTTC. Translating it yields CASSFYRTGADGYTF.

This clonotype appeared a few times. The CDR3 protein is CSVQLDREVDTQYF. The CDR3 bases are TGCAGCGTCCAACTGGACAGGGAGGTAGATACGCAGTATTTT. V usage is TRBV29-1 and J usage is TRBJ2-3; 8 bases map to TRBD1. CDR1 SQVTM and CDR2 ANQGSEA come from the germline V gene. The CDR3 consists of 14 residues. Germline trimming cut 6 bases from V and 5 bases from J; bases unmatched to any gene: 10.

There are a few counts of this clonotype. The rearrangement links TRBV29-1 to TRBJ2-6, with D possibly TRBD2 on 5 matching bases. CDR1 SQVTM and CDR2 ANQGSEA come from the germline V gene. The V and J ends lost 2 bases and 2 bases respectively, with 7 bases between them. CDR3 length equals 14 residues. In nucleotides, the CDR3 is TGCAGCGTTGAAAGAGGGACTGGGGCCAACGTCCTGACTTTC. Translated: CSVERGTGANVLTF.

This clonotype was seen many times. In DNA, the CDR3 is TGTGCCAGCAGCTTAGACGACAGCCAAGAGACCCAGTACTTC. Amino acids: CASSLDDSQETQYF. The chain uses TRBV11-2 and TRBJ2-5; D perhaps matches TRBD1 (5 bases). Trimming stripped 0 bases from V and 1 base from J, with 6 bases between. CDR1 and CDR2 from the germline V gene are SGHAT and FQNNGV. The CDR3 length is 14 residues.

This rearrangement joins TRBV12-3 or TRBV12-4 to TRBJ2-1, with a tentative D call TRBD2 (6 bases). Trimming stripped 5 bases from V and 3 bases from J, with 14 bases between. The CDR3 totals 15 residues. CDR3: CASSTTSRNYNEQFF. The CDR3 DNA reads as TGTGCCAGCAGTACCACTAGCCGAAACTACAATGAGCAGTTCTTC.

This chain links TRBV20-1 with TRBJ2-1; 12 bases fit TRBD2. The better agreement between TRBJ2-7 and the DNA end casts doubt on the J call. CDR1 and CDR2 from the germline V gene are DFQATT and SNEGSKA (reference sequence). There are 16 residues in the CDR3. Here the CDR3 reads CSARDPSGRAYNEQYF. CDR3 in DNA: TGCAGTGCTAGAGATCCTAGCGGGAGGGCCTACAATGAGCAGTACTTC.

This clonotype was counted between two and nine times. V usage is TRBV2 and J usage is TRBJ2-3; 8 bases agree with TRBD2. This CDR3 is 16 amino acids long. Unmatched junction bases numbered 9, after V lost 7 bases and J lost 0 bases. In germline, CDR1 is SNHLY, CDR2 FYNNEI. The CDR3 DNA reads TGTGCCAGCACCCCACCACTAGCGGCCAGCACAGATACGCAGTATTTT. Translating gives CASTPPLAASTDTQYF. Drawing the rest from reference TRBV2 and TRBJ2-3, the complete variable domain is EPEVTQTPSHQVTQMGQEVILRCVPISNHLYFYWYRQILGQKVEFLVSFYNNEISEKSEIFDDQFSVERPDGSNFTLKIRSTKLEDSAMYFCASTPPLAASTDTQYFGPGTRLTVL.

V and J are TRBV28 and TRBJ1-5, with 8 bases identical to TRBD1. The CDR3 contains 15 residues. The junction had 7 bases not matched to a gene; V was cut back by 9 bases and J by 0 bases. CDR1 and CDR2 (germline): MDHEN, SYDVKM. The CDR3 loop is CASGQGGVSNQPQHF. The CDR3 coding sequence is TGTGCCAGTGGACAGGGCGGAGTTAGCAATCAGCCCCAGCATTTT. Variable domain in full (rest from reference TRBV28 and TRBJ1-5): DVKVTQSSRYLVKRTGEKVFLECVQDMDHENMFWYRQDPGLGLRLIYFSYDVKMKEKGDIPEGYSVSREKKERFSLILESASTNQTSMYLCASGQGGVSNQPQHFGDGTRLSIL.

The chain employs TRBV5-4 and TRBJ2-5; tentatively, D is TRBD2 (5 bases). The CDR3 has 14 residues. In germline, CDR1 is SGHNT, CDR2 YYREEE (reference sequence). The germline V and J ends were trimmed by 4 bases and 1 base, with 11 bases remaining between them. The CDR3 sequence: CASSVEVRQETQYF. The CDR3 DNA sequence: TGTGCCAGCAGCGTGGAGGTTCGCCAAGAGACCCAGTACTTC.

This sequence joins TRBV20-1 and TRBJ2-1; TRBD1 aligns across 12 bases. The CDR3 covers 19 residues. Per germline, CDR1 DFQATT and CDR2 SNEGSKA (reference sequence). Trimming at V came to 2 bases and at J to 8 bases, leaving 19 bases not matched to a gene. CDR3 region: CSARSPGQGASSTVYEQFF. The DNA of the CDR3 is TGCAGTGCTAGATCCCCGGGACAGGGGGCCTCGAGTACGGTATATGAGCAGTTCTTC.

This chain connects TRBV11-2 to TRBJ2-3; 8 bases line up with TRBD2. The V gene end was trimmed by 5 bases and the J gene end by 0 bases; junction bases not matched to a gene: 7. The CDR3 covers 16 residues. Germline CDR1 and CDR2: SGHAT and FQNNGV. The CDR3 DNA reads as TGTGCCAGCAGCCGAGAGCGGGAGCCTAGCACAGATACGCAGTATTTT. Residues: CASSREREPSTDTQYF. Complete variable domain (other parts from reference TRBV11-2 and TRBJ2-3): EAGVAQSPRYKIIEKRQSVAFWCNPISGHATLYWYQQILGQGPKLLIQFQNNGVVDDSQLPKDRFSAERLKGVDSTLKIQPAKLEDSAVYLCASSREREPSTDTQYFGPGTRLTVL.

The chain joins TRBV30 to TRBJ2-3; 11 bases line up with TRBD2. This CDR3 has 17 amino acids. Germline V gives CDR1 GTSNPN, CDR2 SVGIG (reference sequence). V was pared by 0 bases and J by 0 bases, with 5 bases of the junction left unmatched. The DNA for the CDR3 is TGTGCCTGGAGTGTTTATAGACTAGCGGGAAGCACAGATACGCAGTATTTT. It encodes CAWSVYRLAGSTDTQYF.

The V gene is TRBV12-3 or TRBV12-4, the J gene TRBJ1-5, with TRBD1 matching over 7 bases. V trimming: 6 bases; J trimming: 6 bases; junction bases outside the gene matches: 11. The CDR3 contains 15 residues. CDR3 in amino acids: CASSRQGGGAQPQHF. CDR3 DNA: TGTGCCAGCAGCCGACAGGGCGGCGGGGCTCAGCCCCAGCATTTT.

Details on this clonotype: One base away lies a much larger clone, so this may be a sequencing read error. The chain has TRBV28 and TRBJ2-4, with no clear D. Germline lookup yields CDR1 MDHEN and CDR2 SYDVKM. Trimming removed 1 base from V and 15 bases from J, with 16 bases in between. This CDR3 spans 13 amino acids. The CDR3 reads CASSLSDSYERYF. CDR3 in DNA: TGTGCCAGCAGTTTATCCGACTCATACGAGCGGTACTTC.

V gene TRBV30 combines with J gene TRBJ2-1; 7 nucleotides match TRBD2. Germline CDR1 is GTSNPN and CDR2 is SVGIG (reference sequence). V shed 2 bases, J shed 5 bases, and the junction held 3 bases outside the gene matches. The CDR3 totals 13 residues. The CDR3 loop reads CAWSLSGNNEQFF. The CDR3 coding sequence is TGTGCCTGGAGTCTCAGCGGGAACAATGAGCAGTTCTTC.

The chain is built from TRBV5-1 and TRBJ1-2; 9 positions agree with TRBD1. This CDR3 is 16 amino acids long. After removal of 5 bases from V and 1 base from J, the junction contained 9 bases not matched to a gene. Germline CDR1 SGHRS, CDR2 YFSETQ. The CDR3 sequence is CASSGGQGNINYGYTF. The CDR3 coding sequence is TGCGCCAGCAGTGGGGGACAGGGAAATATTAACTATGGCTACACCTTC.